The 2 T cell receptor beta chains given below trace back to one sample, sequenced in a study of long-term antiretroviral therapy in people with HIV. Survey-level immunoSEQ v3.0 assays were run. The assay was immunoSEQ multiplex PCR, and TCRdb's table has in-frame clones only and misses some. The repertoire holds roughly 25,000 clones, about four fifths seen once, with approximately 5.6% in the top ten. The source was unsorted PBMCs, collected 0.7 years before starting antiretroviral therapy. These receptors originate from a man aged 25 to 40 with HIV.

This clone was counted only a few times. The genes are TRBV7-9 and TRBJ1-2, with a tentative D call TRBD1 (6 bases). Trimming stripped 3 bases from V and 2 bases from J, with 13 bases between. The CDR3 length is 15 residues. Germline assignment: CDR1 SEHNR and CDR2 FQNEAQ (reference sequence). The CDR3 sequence: CASSLRGAGNYGYTF. DNA for the CDR3: TGTGCCAGCAGCTTGAGGGGGGCCGGAAACTATGGCTACACCTTC. Complete variable domain (other parts from reference TRBV7-9 and TRBJ1-2): DTGVSQNPRHKITKRGQNVTFRCDPISEHNRLYWYRQTLGQGPEFLTYFQNEAQLEKSRLLSDRFSAERPKGSFSTLEIQRTEQGDSAMYLCASSLRGAGNYGYTFGSGTRLTVV.

The genes are TRBV19 and TRBJ2-7, with D maybe TRBD2 (6 bases). Trimming shortened V by 7 bases and J by 3 bases, and 16 bases separated the two germline ends. The CDR3 totals 14 residues. CDR1 and CDR2 from the germline V gene are LNHDA and SQIVND (reference sequence). The CDR3 is CASNPGGAGYEQYF. CDR3 nucleotides: TGTGCCAGTAATCCCGGGGGAGCGGGCTACGAGCAGTACTTC.